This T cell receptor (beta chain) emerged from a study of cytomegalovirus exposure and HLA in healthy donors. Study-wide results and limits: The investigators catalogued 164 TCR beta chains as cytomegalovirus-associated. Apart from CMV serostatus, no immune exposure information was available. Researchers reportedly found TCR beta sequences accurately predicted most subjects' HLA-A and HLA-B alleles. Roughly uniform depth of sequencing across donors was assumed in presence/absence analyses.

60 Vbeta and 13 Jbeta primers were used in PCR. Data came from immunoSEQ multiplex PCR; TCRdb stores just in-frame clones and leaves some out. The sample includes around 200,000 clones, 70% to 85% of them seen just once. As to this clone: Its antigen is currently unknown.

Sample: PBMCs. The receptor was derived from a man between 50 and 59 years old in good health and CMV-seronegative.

In nucleotides, the CDR3 is TGTGCCAGTAGTATAGATTCCCTTGACAGGGTGGATCAGCCCCAGCATTTT. It translates to CASSIDSLDRVDQPQHF. The J gene is TRBJ1-5, the V gene TRBV19; 7 bases line up with TRBD1. V shed 0 bases, J shed 5 bases, and the junction held 10 bases outside the gene matches. This CDR3 is built from 17 residues. Germline lookup yields CDR1 LNHDA and CDR2 SQIVND (reference sequence).